These 16 T cell receptor beta chains share one sample of origin, sequenced in a study of OX40 agonist ivuxolimab in advanced cancers. Library generation was performed with the immunoSEQ multiplex PCR assay. TCRdb stores this immuneACCESS table with in-frame sequences only. Part of the clones is absent; in the studies checked, under half of the shortfall reflects unresolved V genes, and no reason is known for the rest. This sample lists 50,000 to 75,000 clones; approximately 90% were detected once. Of the sample, about 13% falls within the top ten clones. Sample: CD4+ or CD8+ T cells sorted from blood, taken in a trial of the OX40 agonist ivuxolimab. These receptors were obtained from an adult with an advanced solid tumor such as melanoma, head and neck, liver or kidney cancer.

This clone occurred once. This sequence joins TRBV28 and TRBJ2-3; D unclear. The V and J ends lost 3 bases and 2 bases respectively, with 15 bases between them. This CDR3 has 16 residues. The germline V gene has CDR1 MDHEN and CDR2 SYDVKM. The CDR3 reads CASSFRPAAPTDTQYF. The CDR3, as DNA: TGTGCCAGCAGTTTCCGCCCCGCCGCCCCCACAGATACGCAGTATTTT.

CDR3 in amino acids: CASRLDRGRASGANVLTF. The CDR3 DNA is TGTGCCAGTAGGCTGGACAGGGGGAGAGCATCTGGGGCCAACGTCCTGACTTTC. The chain joins TRBV19 to TRBJ2-6; 10 bases line up with TRBD1. Germline V lookup: CDR1 LNHDA, CDR2 SQIVND (reference sequence). The junction had 9 bases not matched to a gene; V was cut back by 6 bases and J by 1 base. This CDR3 region has 18 residues.

The chain uses TRBV27 and TRBJ2-1; 10 bases are a match to TRBD2. Germline loops: CDR1 MNHEY, CDR2 SMNVEV (reference sequence). V shed 2 bases, J shed 3 bases, and the junction held 16 bases outside the gene matches. This CDR3 has 20 residues. The CDR3 protein is CASSLGPGFSGRAVYNEQFF. The CDR3 DNA reads TGTGCCAGCAGTTTAGGTCCGGGCTTCAGCGGGAGGGCCGTCTACAATGAGCAGTTCTTC.

This clone was recorded a few times. CDR3 sequence (DNA): TGCGCCAGCAGCTGGGACAGGGTAATGAAGACCTTC. Translating gives CASSWDRVMKTF. This chain uses TRBV5-1 with TRBJ1-2; 9 bases fit TRBD1. This CDR3 has 12 amino acids. Germline loops: CDR1 SGHRS, CDR2 YFSETQ. V shed 3 bases and J 14 bases; nucleotides not matched to a gene: 8.

The chain recombines TRBV18 with TRBJ2-3; no reliable D call. The germline CDR1 and CDR2 sequences are KGHSH and LQKENI. The V and J ends lost 2 bases and 6 bases respectively, with 6 bases between them. The CDR3 totals 12 residues. In DNA, the CDR3 is TGTGCCAGCTCACCATCCCCGGATACGCAGTATTTT. Translating it yields CASSPSPDTQYF. Using reference TRBV18 and TRBJ2-3 for the parts outside the CDR3, the full variable domain is NAGVMQNPRHLVRRRGQEARLRCSPMKGHSHVYWYRQLPEEGLKFMVYLQKENIIDESGMPKERFSAEFPKEGPSILRIQQVVRGDSAAYFCASSPSPDTQYFGPGTRLTVL.

The genes are TRBV6-5 and TRBJ2-1; no firm D call. The CDR3 consists of 13 residues. Germline CDR1 MNHEY, CDR2 SVGAGI. V dropped 2 bases and J dropped 8 bases, with 10 bases sitting between them. CDR3 nucleotide sequence: TGTGCCAGCAGTTACGGCCCGTTTCATGAGCAGTTCTTC. Its translation is CASSYGPFHEQFF.

The gene calls are TRBV19 and TRBJ2-1, with 10 bases fitting TRBD2. The CDR3 loop spans 15 amino acids. J gave up 3 bases and V 3 bases, and 2 bases lay outside the gene matches. The V gene's germline CDR1 is LNHDA and CDR2 SQIVND (reference sequence). The CDR3 spells CASSITSGVYNEQFF. The CDR3 coding sequence is TGTGCCAGTAGTATCACTAGCGGGGTCTACAATGAGCAGTTCTTC.

The CDR3 region is CAIGSAGVPYEQYF. The CDR3 nucleotides read TGTGCCATTGGGAGCGCAGGGGTCCCCTACGAGCAGTACTTC. The chain joins TRBV10-3 to TRBJ2-7; a possible D gene is TRBD1 (6 bases). With 9 bases removed from V and 2 bases from J, the gap between germline ends came to 17 bases. This CDR3 comprises 14 residues. Germline-derived CDR1 and CDR2 are ENHRY and SYGVKD.

This chain uses TRBV6-6 with TRBJ2-7; D unclear. Germline V gene sequence: CDR1 MNHNY, CDR2 SVGAGI (reference sequence). The CDR3 is 15 residues long. Trimming removed 6 bases at V and 1 base at J, with 16 bases between. In DNA, the CDR3 is TGTGCCAGCAGACCGACACGCCTCGGGTCCTACGAGCAGTACTTC. Its protein product is CASRPTRLGSYEQYF.

V is TRBV4-2 and J is TRBJ2-7, with 9 bases fitting TRBD2. Germline V gene sequence: CDR1 LGHNA, CDR2 YNFKEQ. This CDR3 region has 16 residues. V was pared by 0 bases and J by 3 bases, with 6 bases of the junction left unmatched. The CDR3 sequence: CASSQDYGTSSYEQYF. Written as DNA, the CDR3 is TGTGCCAGCAGCCAAGATTATGGGACTAGCAGCTACGAGCAGTACTTC.

V gene TRBV10-1 combines with J gene TRBJ2-7, with 7 bases matching TRBD1. Looked up from germline, CDR1 is WNHNN and CDR2 is SYGVQD (reference sequence). The CDR3 has 14 residues. V dropped 0 bases and J dropped 5; count of bases not matched to a gene: 4. The CDR3 nucleotides are TGCGCCAGCAGTGAGTCGGGGACAGTCAACGAGCAGTACTTC. It yields the protein CASSESGTVNEQYF.

This clone has just one count. The V gene is TRBV10-2, the J gene TRBJ2-3; 14 positions match TRBD2. CDR1 WSHSY and CDR2 SAAADI come from the germline V gene. The J segment lost 9 bases and the V segment lost 10 bases, leaving 6 bases of the junction unmatched. This CDR3 comprises 13 residues. DNA of the CDR3: TGCGCCACCTGGGGACTAGCGGGAGAGACGCAGTATTTT. Translation gives CATWGLAGETQYF.

The V gene is TRBV10-3, the J gene TRBJ1-6, with D maybe TRBD1 (5 bases). The V end was cut by 8 bases, the J end by 7 bases, with 15 bases between. The CDR3 spans 14 residues. The V gene's germline CDR1 is ENHRY and CDR2 SYGVKD. CDR3 region: CAIFSGSRNSPLHF. The CDR3 DNA reads TGTGCCATCTTTTCAGGGAGTCGGAATTCACCCCTCCACTTT.

This sequence joins TRBV28 and TRBJ1-5; D may be TRBD1 (5 bases). Germline-derived CDR1 and CDR2 are MDHEN and SYDVKM. Trimming took 3 bases from V and 9 from J, leaving 21 bases between them. This CDR3 has 16 residues. The CDR3 spells CASSLIDRGDSSPQHF. CDR3 nucleotide sequence: TGTGCCAGCAGTTTGATCGATCGGGGGGATTCTTCGCCCCAGCATTTT.

CDR3 nucleotides: TGTGTAACACGGGACACCCTCTCTGGAAACACCATATATTTT. Translation gives CVTRDTLSGNTIYF. The chain links TRBV4-2 to TRBJ1-3; perhaps TRBD1 as D (6 bases). CDR1 and CDR2 from the germline V gene are LGHNA and YNFKEQ. The CDR3 is made up of 14 amino acids.

The chain employs TRBV6-1 and TRBJ2-7, with 7 bases fitting TRBD2. The CDR3 runs 15 residues. Germline assignment: CDR1 MNHNS and CDR2 SASEGT. V shed 2 bases, J shed 2 bases, and the junction held 6 bases outside the gene matches. CDR3 sequence (DNA): TGTGCCAGCAGTGAATACGCGGGGGTCACCTACGAGCAGTACTTC. Residues: CASSEYAGVTYEQYF.